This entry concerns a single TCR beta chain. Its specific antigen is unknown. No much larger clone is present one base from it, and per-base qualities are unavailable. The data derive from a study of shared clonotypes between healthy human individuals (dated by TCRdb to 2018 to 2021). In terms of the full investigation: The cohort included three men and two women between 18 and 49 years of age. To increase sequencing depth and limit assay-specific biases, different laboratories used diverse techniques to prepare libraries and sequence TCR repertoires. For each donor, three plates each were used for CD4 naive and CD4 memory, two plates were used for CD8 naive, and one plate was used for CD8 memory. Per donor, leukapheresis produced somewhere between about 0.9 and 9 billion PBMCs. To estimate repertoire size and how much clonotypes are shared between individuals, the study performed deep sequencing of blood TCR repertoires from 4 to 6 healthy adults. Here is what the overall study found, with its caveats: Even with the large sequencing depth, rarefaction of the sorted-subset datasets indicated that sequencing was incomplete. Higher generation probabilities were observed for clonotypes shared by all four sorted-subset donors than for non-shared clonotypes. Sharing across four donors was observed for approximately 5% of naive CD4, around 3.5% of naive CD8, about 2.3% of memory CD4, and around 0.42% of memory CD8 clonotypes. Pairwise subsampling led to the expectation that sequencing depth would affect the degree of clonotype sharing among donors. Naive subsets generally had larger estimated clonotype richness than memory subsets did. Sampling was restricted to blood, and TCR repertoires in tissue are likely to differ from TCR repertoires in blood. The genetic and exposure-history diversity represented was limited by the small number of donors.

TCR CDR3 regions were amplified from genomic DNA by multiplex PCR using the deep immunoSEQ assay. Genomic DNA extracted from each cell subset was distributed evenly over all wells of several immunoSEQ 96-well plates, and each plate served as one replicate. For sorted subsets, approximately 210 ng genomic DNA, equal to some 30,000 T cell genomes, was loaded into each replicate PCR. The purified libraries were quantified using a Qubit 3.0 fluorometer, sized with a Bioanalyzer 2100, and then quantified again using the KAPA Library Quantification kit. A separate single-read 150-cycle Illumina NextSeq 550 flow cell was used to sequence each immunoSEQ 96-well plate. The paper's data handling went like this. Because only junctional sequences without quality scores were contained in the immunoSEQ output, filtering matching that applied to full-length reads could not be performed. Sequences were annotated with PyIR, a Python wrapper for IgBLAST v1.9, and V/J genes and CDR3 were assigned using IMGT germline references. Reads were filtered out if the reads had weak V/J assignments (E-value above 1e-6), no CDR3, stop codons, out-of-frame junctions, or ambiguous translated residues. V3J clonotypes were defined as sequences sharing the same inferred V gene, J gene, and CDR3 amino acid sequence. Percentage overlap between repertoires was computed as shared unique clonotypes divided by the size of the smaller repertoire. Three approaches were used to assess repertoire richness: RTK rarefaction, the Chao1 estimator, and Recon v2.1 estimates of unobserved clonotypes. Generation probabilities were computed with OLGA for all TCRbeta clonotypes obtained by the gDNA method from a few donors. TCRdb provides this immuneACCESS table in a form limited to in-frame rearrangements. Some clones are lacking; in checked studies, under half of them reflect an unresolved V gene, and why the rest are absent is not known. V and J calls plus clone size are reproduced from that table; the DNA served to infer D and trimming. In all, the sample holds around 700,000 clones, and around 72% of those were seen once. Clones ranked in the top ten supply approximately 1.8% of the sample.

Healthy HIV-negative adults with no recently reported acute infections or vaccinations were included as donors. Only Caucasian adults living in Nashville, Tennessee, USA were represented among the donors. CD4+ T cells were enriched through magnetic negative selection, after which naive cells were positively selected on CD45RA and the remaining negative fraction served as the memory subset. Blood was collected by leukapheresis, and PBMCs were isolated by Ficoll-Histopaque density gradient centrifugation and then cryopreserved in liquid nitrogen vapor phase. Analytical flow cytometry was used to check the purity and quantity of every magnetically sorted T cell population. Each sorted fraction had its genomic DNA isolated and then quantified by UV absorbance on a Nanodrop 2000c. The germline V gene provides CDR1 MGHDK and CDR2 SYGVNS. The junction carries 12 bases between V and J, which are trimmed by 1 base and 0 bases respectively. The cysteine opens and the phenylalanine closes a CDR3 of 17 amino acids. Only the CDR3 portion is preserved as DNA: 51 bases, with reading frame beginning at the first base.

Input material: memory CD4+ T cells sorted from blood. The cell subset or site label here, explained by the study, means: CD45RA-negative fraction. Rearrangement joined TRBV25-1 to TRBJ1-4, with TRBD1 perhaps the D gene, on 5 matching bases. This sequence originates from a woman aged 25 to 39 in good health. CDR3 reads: CASSESNDSPTNEKLFF. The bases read TGTGCCAGCAGTGAATCAAACGACAGTCCAACTAATGAAAAACTGTTTTTT.